The entry that follows covers one TCR beta chain sequence. This clonotype turned up a few times. Its cognate antigen has yet to be identified. Base qualities are not at hand, and no much larger clone is one base apart. This entry comes from a study of T-cell reconstitution after alpha-beta-depleted transplantation in children (dated by TCRdb to the mid-2010s). Turning to the overall study: The study quantitatively tracked T-cell immune reconstitution after TCRalphabeta/CD19-depleted allogeneic hematopoietic cell transplantation in children using TCR repertoire profiling.

Preparation of the library involved PCR. Sequencing was performed on an Illumina HiSeq 2500. To normalize quantification of the TCRbeta repertoire, the TCR libraries were built with molecular barcoding that relied on unique molecular identifiers. The raw public reads went through TCRdb reprocessing: fastp at Q25, MiXCR clone calling, in-frame beta chains kept. Each record represents a unique CDR3 protein, reported with the most common genes and DNA among its rows. This sample comprises about 690,000 distinct CDR3 sequences, approximately 17% of them detected only once. Approximately 1.1% of the sample lies in the top ten. The germline V gene (reference sequence) yields SGHKS for CDR1 and YYEKEE for CDR2. V loses 0 bases of germline sequence and J loses 6 bases, and the interval between the two ends is 18 bases. The CDR3 starts with the cysteine, ends with the phenylalanine, and has 17 residues. The sequence is cut down to CDR3 DNA, 51 bases in frame from base 1.

This TCR was sampled from a human donor who donated a stem cell graft to a child with acute myeloid leukemia. The sample was PBMCs from the stem cell graft donor, taken from the stem cell graft. The rearrangement combines TRBV5-5 with TRBJ2-2; a weak D assignment points to TRBD1 (5 bases agree). The sequenced DNA is TGTGCCAGCAGCTTGGTGGGCTCAGGGTATAACGCCGGGGAGCTGTTTTTT. Protein translation: CASSLVGSGYNAGELFF. This CDR3, with the reference TRBV5-5 and TRBJ2-2 proteins standing in past its ends, gives the full variable domain DAGVTQSPTHLIKTRGQQVTLRCSPISGHKSVSWYQQVLGQGPQFIFQYYEKEERGRGNFPDRFSARQFPNYSSELNVNALLLGDSALYLCASSLVGSGYNAGELFFGEGSRLTVL.